The next 18 T cell receptor beta chains were all read from a single sample in a study of CD8+ T cells in alopecia areata. RNA, once extracted, was reverse transcribed into cDNA for use as the sequencing template. Here immunoSEQ multiplex PCR was the method, and the copy in TCRdb shows in-frame clones only, minus some. The data contain 110,000 to 150,000 clones, about 60% of them singletons. The sample in question was CD4+ T cells sorted from blood, obtained at week 0. The source is a human donor with alopecia areata.

CDR3 amino acids: CASNIGMNTEAFF. The CDR3 DNA sequence: TGTGCCAGCAATATAGGGATGAACACTGAAGCTTTCTTT. The gene calls are TRBV2 and TRBJ1-1; no firm D call. V lost 7 bases and J 0 bases, leaving 9 bases between the germline ends. The CDR3 totals 13 residues. Germline V gene sequence: CDR1 SNHLY, CDR2 FYNNEI.

The rearrangement uses TRBV25-1 and TRBJ1-2; D perhaps matches TRBD1 (6 bases). This CDR3 is 11 amino acids long. Germline assignment: CDR1 MGHDK and CDR2 SYGVNS. Trimming shortened V by 5 bases and J by 8 bases, and 9 bases separated the two germline ends. This CDR3 reads CASSSGTGYTF. The CDR3 DNA reads as TGTGCCAGCAGTTCAGGGACAGGCTACACCTTC.

The gene calls are TRBV29-1 and TRBJ2-1, with TRBD2 identical over 8 bases. The CDR3 has 14 amino acids. Looked up from germline, CDR1 is SQVTM and CDR2 is ANQGSEA. V was pared by 3 bases and J by 4 bases, with 5 bases of the junction left unmatched. CDR3 residues: CSVDSGGQYNEQFF. DNA for the CDR3: TGCAGCGTTGACAGCGGGGGCCAATACAATGAGCAGTTCTTC.

V is TRBV2 and J is TRBJ2-7, with a possible D match to TRBD2 (5 bases). The CDR3 covers 13 residues. Germline values: CDR1 SNHLY, CDR2 FYNNEI. V lost 5 bases and J 1 base, leaving 9 bases between the germline ends. This chain's CDR3 is CASSPLESYEQYF. In DNA, the CDR3 is TGTGCCAGCAGTCCACTAGAATCCTACGAGCAGTACTTC.

The V call is TRBV5-1, the J call TRBJ1-1; 8 nucleotides line up with TRBD1. V lost 4 bases, J lost 4 bases, and 12 bases stayed unmatched. Per germline, CDR1 SGHRS and CDR2 YFSETQ. The CDR3 has 16 amino acids. The CDR3 is CASSVTIWTGSTEAFF. The CDR3 DNA reads TGCGCCAGCAGCGTTACAATCTGGACAGGGAGCACTGAAGCTTTCTTT.

This sequence joins TRBV5-1 and TRBJ1-2; D perhaps matches TRBD1 (6 bases). Germline lookup yields CDR1 SGHRS and CDR2 YFSETQ. CDR3 length: 13 residues. The germline V and J ends were trimmed by 4 bases and 8 bases, with 15 bases remaining between them. Written as DNA, the CDR3 is TGCGCCAGCAGCACCGGAGGGGGAGGAGGCTACACCTTC. Protein sequence: CASSTGGGGGYTF.

In this sample, this clone turned up a few times. The chain links TRBV2 to TRBJ1-2, with D unresolved. CDR3 length: 14 residues. Trimming removed 5 bases at V and 7 bases at J, with 17 bases between. Germline-derived CDR1 and CDR2 are SNHLY and FYNNEI. The CDR3: CASSPASELGGYTF. Here the CDR3 DNA reads TGTGCCAGCAGTCCCGCCTCCGAGCTAGGTGGCTACACCTTC.

The chain uses TRBV30 and TRBJ2-2; D unresolved. V was cut by 0 bases and J by 5 bases, with 4 bases left in between. Germline CDR1 GTSNPN, CDR2 SVGIG (reference sequence). CDR3 length equals 12 residues. The CDR3 loop is CAWSVHTGELFF. CDR3 nucleotide sequence: TGTGCCTGGAGTGTTCATACCGGGGAGCTGTTTTTT.

This clone was counted between two and nine times. J is TRBJ2-5 and V is TRBV19; 13 bases are shared with TRBD2. This CDR3 is built from 16 residues. Germline CDR1 LNHDA, CDR2 SQIVND (reference sequence). Trimming cost V 2 bases and J 1 base; bases outside gene matches: 1. CDR3 sequence (DNA): TGTGCCAGTAGTATACGGACTAGCGGGGGCCAAGAGACCCAGTACTTC. Protein sequence: CASSIRTSGGQETQYF.

Only a few counts were recorded for this clone. The chain joins TRBV7-2 to TRBJ2-5; 10 bases are shared with TRBD2. Trimming cost V 0 bases and J 2 bases; bases outside gene matches: 3. Per germline, CDR1 SGHTA and CDR2 FQGNSA. The CDR3 spans 16 residues. The DNA of the CDR3 is TGTGCCAGCAGCTTAGCGGCTAGCGGGGGTCAAGAGACCCAGTACTTC. Its translation is CASSLAASGGQETQYF.

The V call is TRBV30, the J call TRBJ2-2; D is uncertain. V lost 3 bases and J 8 bases, leaving 13 bases between the germline ends. CDR1 is GTSNPN and CDR2 is SVGIG in the germline V gene (reference sequence). This CDR3 has 13 amino acids. The CDR3 is CAWSGVTPGELFF. In DNA, the CDR3 is TGTGCCTGGAGCGGTGTAACCCCGGGGGAGCTGTTTTTT.

This chain connects TRBV30 to TRBJ2-1; 7 nucleotides align to TRBD2. V lost 0 bases and J lost 6; bases outside the gene matches: 8. The CDR3 runs to 15 residues. Germline values: CDR1 GTSNPN, CDR2 SVGIG (reference sequence). For the CDR3, the DNA is TGTGCCTGGAGTGTAATTGGCGGGGGAGGCAATGAGCAGTTCTTC. Its protein product is CAWSVIGGGGNEQFF.

The CDR3: CASNPRGMRGGYQETQYF. As DNA, the CDR3 is TGCGCCAGCAACCCCAGGGGGATGCGCGGGGGATACCAAGAGACCCAGTACTTC. The rearrangement uses TRBV4-3 and TRBJ2-5, with D perhaps TRBD1 or TRBD2 (7 bases each). The CDR3 has 18 residues. Trimming removed 7 bases from V and 0 bases from J, with 24 bases in between. Germline values: CDR1 LGHNA, CDR2 YSLEER.

This clone was detected ten times or more. This chain joins TRBV18 and TRBJ2-7; 7 bases align to TRBD1. The V segment lost 6 bases and the J segment 6 bases; nucleotides outside the gene matches: 8. Germline CDR1 and CDR2: KGHSH and LQKENI. The CDR3 loop spans 13 amino acids. The DNA for the CDR3 is TGTGCCAGCTCGGGGGACAGCGCAGCCGAGCAGTACTTC. Protein product: CASSGDSAAEQYF.

The genes are TRBV5-1 and TRBJ2-7; TRBD1 agrees at 11 bases. The CDR3 extends over 15 amino acids. From germline, CDR1 is SGHRS and CDR2 YFSETQ. V shed 0 bases and J 5 bases; nucleotides not matched to a gene: 4. This CDR3 is CASSLEDRGLDEQYF. CDR3 DNA: TGCGCCAGCAGCTTGGAGGACAGGGGGCTCGACGAGCAGTACTTC. The full variable domain, in which reference TRBV5-1 and TRBJ2-7 provide the parts outside the CDR3, is KAGVTQTPRYLIKTRGQQVTLSCSPISGHRSVSWYQQTPGQGLQFLFEYFSETQRNKGNFPGRFSGRQFSNSRSEMNVSTLELGDSALYLCASSLEDRGLDEQYFGPGTRLTVT.

V is TRBV7-2 and J is TRBJ2-3; TRBD1 might be the D (6 bases). CDR3 length: 14 amino acids. Trimming took 4 bases from V and 0 from J, leaving 8 bases between them. Germline CDR1 and CDR2: SGHTA and FQGNSA. For the CDR3, the DNA is TGTGCCAGCAGCTCGGACAGAAGCACAGATACGCAGTATTTT. Translated, it gives CASSSDRSTDTQYF. Full variable domain (missing parts from reference TRBV7-2 and TRBJ2-3): GAGVSQSPSNKVTEKGKDVELRCDPISGHTALYWYRQSLGQGLEFLIYFQGNSAPDKSGLPSDRFSAERTGGSVSTLTIQRTQQEDSAVYLCASSSDRSTDTQYFGPGTRLTVL.

This clone was detected a few times. This chain connects TRBV5-1 to TRBJ2-1; D gene unclear. The length of the CDR3 is 13 residues. V shed 5 bases and J shed 7 bases, with 13 bases lying between them. Germline lookup yields CDR1 SGHRS and CDR2 YFSETQ. The DNA for the CDR3 is TGCGCCAGCAGAAAGGGTTTGATAAATGAGCAGTTCTTC. This codes for CASRKGLINEQFF.

This clone was found a few times. The chain carries TRBV7-9 and TRBJ1-2; D is undetermined. CDR3 length: 16 residues. CDR1 and CDR2 from the germline V gene are SEHNR and FQNEAQ (reference sequence). The V end was cut by 5 bases, the J end by 4 bases, with 20 bases between. The CDR3 sequence: CASSRIGREAAYGYTF. DNA of the CDR3: TGTGCCAGCAGCCGTATAGGGAGAGAGGCAGCCTATGGCTACACCTTC.